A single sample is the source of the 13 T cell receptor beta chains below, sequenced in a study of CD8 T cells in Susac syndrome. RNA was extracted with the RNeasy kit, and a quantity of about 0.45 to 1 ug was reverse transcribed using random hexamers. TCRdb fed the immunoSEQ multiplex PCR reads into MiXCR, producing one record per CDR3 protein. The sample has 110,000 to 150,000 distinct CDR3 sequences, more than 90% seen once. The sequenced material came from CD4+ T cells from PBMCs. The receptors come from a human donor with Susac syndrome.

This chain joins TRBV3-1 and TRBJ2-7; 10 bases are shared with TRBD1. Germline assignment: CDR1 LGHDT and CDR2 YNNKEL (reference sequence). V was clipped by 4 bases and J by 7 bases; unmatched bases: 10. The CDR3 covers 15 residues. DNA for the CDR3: TGTGCCAGCAGCCGGGGGACAGGGGCTTGGAGGGAGCAGTACTTC. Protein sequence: CASSRGTGAWREQYF.

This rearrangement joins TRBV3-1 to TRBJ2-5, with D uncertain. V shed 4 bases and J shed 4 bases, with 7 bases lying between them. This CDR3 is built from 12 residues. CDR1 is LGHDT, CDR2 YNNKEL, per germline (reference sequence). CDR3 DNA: TGTGCCAGCAGCCCCCAGACAGAGACCCAGTACTTC. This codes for CASSPQTETQYF.

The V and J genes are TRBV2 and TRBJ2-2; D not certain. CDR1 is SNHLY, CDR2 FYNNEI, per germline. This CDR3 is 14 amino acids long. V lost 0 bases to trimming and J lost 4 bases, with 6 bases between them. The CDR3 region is CASSEARPTGELFF. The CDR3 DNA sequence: TGTGCCAGCAGTGAAGCGCGGCCCACCGGGGAGCTGTTTTTT.

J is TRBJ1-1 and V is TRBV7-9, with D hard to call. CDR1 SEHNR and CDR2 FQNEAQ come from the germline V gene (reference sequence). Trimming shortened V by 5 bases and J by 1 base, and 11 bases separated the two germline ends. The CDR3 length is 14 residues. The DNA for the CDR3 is TGTGCCAGCAGCCCCGTCCCAGGGAACACTGAAGCTTTCTTT. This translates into CASSPVPGNTEAFF.

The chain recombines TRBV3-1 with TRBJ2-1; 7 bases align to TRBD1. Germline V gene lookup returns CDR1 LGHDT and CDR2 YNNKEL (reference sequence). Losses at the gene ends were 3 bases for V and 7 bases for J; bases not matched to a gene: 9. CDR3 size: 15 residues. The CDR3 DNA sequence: TGTGCCAGCAGCCATTCGACAGGGTTAAGAAATGAGCAGTTCTTC. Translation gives CASSHSTGLRNEQFF.

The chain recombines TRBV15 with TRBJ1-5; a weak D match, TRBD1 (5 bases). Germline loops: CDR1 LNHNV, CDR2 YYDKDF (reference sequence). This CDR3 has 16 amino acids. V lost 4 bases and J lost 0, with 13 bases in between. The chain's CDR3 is CATSKPDRISNQPQHF. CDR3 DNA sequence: TGTGCCACCAGCAAACCCGACAGAATTAGCAATCAGCCCCAGCATTTT.

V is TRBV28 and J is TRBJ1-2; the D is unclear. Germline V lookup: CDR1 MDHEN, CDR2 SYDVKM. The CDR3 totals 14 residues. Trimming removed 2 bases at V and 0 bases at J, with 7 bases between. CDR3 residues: CASSLQVTNYGYTF. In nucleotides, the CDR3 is TGTGCCAGCAGTTTACAGGTGACTAACTATGGCTACACCTTC.

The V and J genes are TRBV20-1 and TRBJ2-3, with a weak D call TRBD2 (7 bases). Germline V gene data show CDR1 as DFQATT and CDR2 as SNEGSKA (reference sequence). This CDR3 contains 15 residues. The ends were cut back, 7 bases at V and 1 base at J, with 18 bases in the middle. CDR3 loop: CSVRDGGHGTDTQYF. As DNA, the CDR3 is TGCAGTGTCAGGGACGGGGGGCATGGCACAGATACGCAGTATTTT.

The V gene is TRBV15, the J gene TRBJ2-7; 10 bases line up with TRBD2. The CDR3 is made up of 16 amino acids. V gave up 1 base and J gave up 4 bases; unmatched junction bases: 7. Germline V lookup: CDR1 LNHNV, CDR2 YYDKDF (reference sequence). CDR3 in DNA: TGTGCCACCAGCAGAGGGCCAGCGGGAGGGTTGTACGAGCAGTACTTC. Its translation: CATSRGPAGGLYEQYF.

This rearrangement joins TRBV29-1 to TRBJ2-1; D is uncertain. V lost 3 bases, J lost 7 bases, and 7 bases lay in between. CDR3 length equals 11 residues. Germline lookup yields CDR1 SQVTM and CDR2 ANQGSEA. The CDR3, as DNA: TGCAGCGTTGATTTCGGAAATGAGCAGTTCTTC. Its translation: CSVDFGNEQFF.

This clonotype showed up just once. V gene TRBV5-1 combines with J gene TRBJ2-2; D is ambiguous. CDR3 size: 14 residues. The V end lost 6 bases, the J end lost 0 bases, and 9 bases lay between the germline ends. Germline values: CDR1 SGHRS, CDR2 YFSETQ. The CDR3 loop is CASNKVANTGELFF. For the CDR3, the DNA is TGCGCCAGCAATAAAGTCGCGAACACCGGGGAGCTGTTTTTT. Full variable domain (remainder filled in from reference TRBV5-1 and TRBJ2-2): KAGVTQTPRYLIKTRGQQVTLSCSPISGHRSVSWYQQTPGQGLQFLFEYFSETQRNKGNFPGRFSGRQFSNSRSEMNVSTLELGDSALYLCASNKVANTGELFFGEGSRLTVL.

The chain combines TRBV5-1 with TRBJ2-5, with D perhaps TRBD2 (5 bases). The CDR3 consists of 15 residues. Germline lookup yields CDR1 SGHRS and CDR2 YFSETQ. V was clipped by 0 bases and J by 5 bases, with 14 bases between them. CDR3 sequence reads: CASSLAPGIWETQYF. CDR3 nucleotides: TGCGCCAGCAGCTTGGCCCCGGGAATATGGGAGACCCAGTACTTC.

CDR3 nucleotide sequence: TGTGCCAGCAGCCAAAATCAGGGGGGGAGTGAGACCCAGTACTTC. Translated, it gives CASSQNQGGSETQYF. The J gene is TRBJ2-5, the V gene TRBV3-1; the D gene could be TRBD1 or TRBD2 (7 bases each). This CDR3 spans 15 amino acids. Trimming stripped 2 bases from V and 5 bases from J, with 15 bases between. Germline V lookup: CDR1 LGHDT, CDR2 YNNKEL (reference sequence).